This TCR beta chain came from a study of CD8 T cells in Susac syndrome. TCR beta sequencing was performed on blood CD8+ and CD4+ T cells. Healthy donors, matched for age and sex, constituted the control group. TEMRA cells were enriched by FACS, and CD4+ and CD8+ T cells were negatively isolated. Germline assignment: CDR1 MGHDK and CDR2 SYGVNS. V lost 4 bases and J lost 0, with 13 bases in between. The CDR3 consists of 15 residues. Reverse transcription of about 0.5 to 1 ug RNA used random hexamers. TCRdb ran MiXCR on the immunoSEQ multiplex PCR reads and lists one entry per CDR3 protein. The sample includes about 160,000 distinct CDR3 sequences, 92% of them seen just once.

This chain connects TRBV25-1 to TRBJ2-7; possibly TRBD1 or TRBD2 for D (5 bases each). The source material was CD4+ T cells from PBMCs. This receptor was taken from a human donor in good health. The CDR3 sequence: CASSGGTASSYEQYF. As DNA, the CDR3 is TGTGCCAGCAGTGGGGGGACCGCAAGCTCCTACGAGCAGTACTTC.